These 5 T cell receptor beta chains share one sample of origin, sequenced in a study of blood T cell repertoires in COVID-19. Sequencing used immunoSEQ multiplex PCR; TCRdb keeps in-frame clones, though not all of them. The data show approximately 160,000 clones, 84% seen once. Sequences were obtained from PBMCs or T cells enriched from blood (not recorded which). The source is a man aged 45-65 years who had recovered from COVID-19.

V is TRBV20-1 and J is TRBJ2-1; D is perhaps TRBD2 (6 bases). CDR1 DFQATT and CDR2 SNEGSKA come from the germline V gene (reference sequence). V was clipped by 3 bases and J by 4 bases, with 13 bases between them. The CDR3 extends over 14 amino acids. CDR3 DNA sequence: TGCAGTGCTAGTCACGGAGGGAAGTACAATGAGCAGTTCTTC. Translated, it gives CSASHGGKYNEQFF.

V and J are TRBV7-5 and TRBJ1-5. TRBV7-5 is an annotated pseudogene. This CDR3 has 17 amino acids. DNA of the CDR3: TGTGCCAGAAGCTCAAATACAGCTTTCCCGAGCGGTCAGCCCCAGCATTTT. It is translated as CARSSNTAFPSGQPQHF.

V gene TRBV18 combines with J gene TRBJ2-7; TRBD2 agrees at 11 bases. The junction had 3 bases not matched to a gene; V was cut back by 4 bases and J by 4 bases. The V gene's germline CDR1 is KGHSH and CDR2 LQKENI. This CDR3 contains 14 residues. CDR3: CASSLAGGSYEQYF. The CDR3 bases are TGTGCCAGCTCACTAGCGGGGGGGAGTTACGAGCAGTACTTC. The full variable domain, completed using reference TRBV18 and TRBJ2-7, is NAGVMQNPRHLVRRRGQEARLRCSPMKGHSHVYWYRQLPEEGLKFMVYLQKENIIDESGMPKERFSAEFPKEGPSILRIQQVVRGDSAAYFCASSLAGGSYEQYFGPGTRLTVT.

V usage is TRBV11-2 and J usage is TRBJ2-7; no firm D call. Between the trimmed V and J ends, which lost 8 bases and 4 bases, there was a span of 9 bases. Germline CDR1 reads SGHAT; CDR2 reads FQNNGV. The CDR3 has 11 amino acids. The CDR3 nucleotides read TGTGCCAGCGCTAACTATTACGAGCAGTACTTC. Amino acid sequence: CASANYYEQYF.

The V and J genes are TRBV4-1 and TRBJ1-5; D is uncertain. This CDR3 contains 14 residues. Per the germline V gene, CDR1 is MGHRA and CDR2 is YSYEKL. V lost 0 bases, J lost 4 bases, and 7 bases lay in between. CDR3 in amino acids: CASSQDSGNQPQHF. CDR3 nucleotide sequence: TGCGCCAGCAGCCAAGATTCGGGGAATCAGCCCCAGCATTTT.